These T cell receptor beta chains were read from a single sample in a study of neoadjuvant anti-PD-1 for oral cavity cancer. The data were produced by immunoSEQ multiplex PCR, yet TCRdb's version contains in-frame clones alone and is incomplete. The sample comprises tens of thousands of clones, 26% of which are singletons, and about 15% rests with the top ten. Specimen: tumor tissue, collected after nivolumab (anti-PD-1) treatment. All receptors derive from a person between 40 and 80 years old with oral cavity squamous cell carcinoma. Each CDR3 is given with its conserved first and last residue. A D gene is named only where the DNA matches it firmly. Clone size, where shown, is once, few, many, or a class for clones that have expanded.

CDR3 length | D gene | clone size | J gene | V gene | CDR3 DNA | CDR3 protein
15 | . | . | TRBJ2-2 | TRBV28 | TGTGCCAGCAGTTTGGGTAGTGGGTTTACCGGGGAGCTGTTTTTT | CASSLGSGFTGELFF
14 | . | . | TRBJ2-4 | TRBV6-5 | TGTGCCAGCCACAAGGGGGAAGGATTCGGCATTCAGTACTTC | CASHKGEGFGIQYF
13 | TRBD2 | medium-sized | TRBJ2-7 | TRBV28 | TGTGCCAGCAGTATAGCGGGAGCTACCATACAGTACTTC | CASSIAGATIQYF
14 | TRBD1 | . | TRBJ1-1 | TRBV9 | TGTGCCAGCAGCGAGCCGGGACAGGGACCCGAAGCTTTCTTT | CASSEPGQGPEAFF
14 | . | . | TRBJ1-3 | TRBV6-1 | TGTGCCAGCAGTGGAGAGATCTCTGGAAACACCATATATTTT | CASSGEISGNTIYF
14 | TRBD1 | few | TRBJ1-6 | TRBV2 | TGTGCCAGCAGTCAGACAGGGGGTAATTCACCCCTCCACTTT | CASSQTGGNSPLHF
13 | . | few | TRBJ1-2 | TRBV11-1 | TGTGCCAGCAGCCACAAGACAGACTATGGCTACACCTTC | CASSHKTDYGYTF
16 | . | few | TRBJ2-2 | TRBV28 | TGTGCCAGCAGGTTTATGGGGGGTTCTAACACCGGGGAGCTGTTTTTT | CASRFMGGSNTGELFF
15 | . | many | TRBJ1-4 | TRBV2 | TGTGCCAGCAGTGACCCGCGGGGCGAAGCAGAAAAACTGTTTTTT | CASSDPRGEAEKLFF
12 | . | many | TRBJ1-2 | TRBV6-1 | TGTGCCAGCACCAGGGGCCTCTATGGCTACACCTTC | CASTRGLYGYTF
12 | . | few | TRBJ1-4 | TRBV30 | TGTGCCTGGAGTGTAGGCTCCGAAAAACTGTTTTTT | CAWSVGSEKLFF
15 | TRBD1 | . | TRBJ1-5 | TRBV2 | TGTGCCAGCAGTGAAGCGAGGACAGGTAATCAGCCCCAGCATTTT | CASSEARTGNQPQHF
15 | . | . | TRBJ2-5 | TRBV7-3 | TGTGCCAGCAGTCTTAGGGCCTATCAGGGGGAGACCCAGTACTTC | CASSLRAYQGETQYF
17 | TRBD2 | few | TRBJ2-1 | TRBV15 | TGTGCCACCAGCAGAGATTGGGGACTAGCGTCCTACAATGAGCAGTTCTTC | CATSRDWGLASYNEQFF
14 | . | few | TRBJ2-5 | TRBV28 | TGTGCCAGCAGTAGGCTGGGCCCCCCAGAGGCCCAGTACTTC | CASSRLGPPEAQYF
11 | . | . | TRBJ2-1 | TRBV11-1 | TGTGCCAGCAGCTTGGGTAAAGAGCAGTTCTTC | CASSLGKEQFF
15 | . | . | TRBJ1-5 | TRBV15 | TGTGCCACCAGCAGGGAACTATATAGCAATCAGCCCCAGCATTTT | CATSRELYSNQPQHF
11 | . | few | TRBJ2-7 | TRBV7-2 | TGTGCCAGCAGCTTAGTGTACGAGCAGTACTTC | CASSLVYEQYF
16 | . | . | TRBJ2-7 | TRBV27 | TGTGCCAGCAGGGGATCGGGGGGCGGCTTGCCGTACGAGCAGTACTTC | CASRGSGGGLPYEQYF
11 | . | medium-sized | TRBJ2-2 | TRBV6-1 | TGTGCCAGTTACGCCGTTGGGGAGCTGTTTTTT | CASYAVGELFF
12 | . | few | TRBJ2-7 | TRBV10-2 | TGCGCCAGCAGTGAGTCGAGTAGCGAGCAGTACTTC | CASSESSSEQYF
13 | . | many | TRBJ1-2 | TRBV2 | TGTGCCAGCACATACAGTGGGGGGTATGGCTACACCTTC | CASTYSGGYGYTF
13 | TRBD1 | few | TRBJ2-7 | TRBV25-1 | TGTGCCAGCAGGGGACAGGGGGTTGGGGAGCAGTACTTC | CASRGQGVGEQYF
17 | TRBD1 | . | TRBJ2-4 | TRBV29-1 | TGCAGCGTTGAAAAGGGGAACAGGGGGCCGGGCAAAAACATTCAGTACTTC | CSVEKGNRGPGKNIQYF
12 | . | many | TRBJ2-1 | TRBV4-2 | TGTGCCAGCAGCCAAGAAGGGACTGAGCAGTTCTTC | CASSQEGTEQFF
15 | . | many | TRBJ1-4 | TRBV18 | TGTGCCAGCTCACGAGAACCTGCCACTAATGAAAAACTGTTTTTT | CASSREPATNEKLFF
15 | TRBD1 | . | TRBJ1-5 | TRBV19 | TGTGCCAGTAGTGTCAACAGGGGGCGCGATCAGCCCCAGCATTTT | CASSVNRGRDQPQHF